A single sample is the source of the 15 T cell receptor beta chains below, sequenced in a study of Tregs in tolerant kidney transplant recipients. Recipients received nonmyeloablative bone marrow transplants from related graft donors, with transient mixed chimerism. Only in-frame clones appear in the TCRdb table, and some are missing; sequencing was by immunoSEQ multiplex PCR. The repertoire table contains 25,000 to 35,000 clones. The specimen was CD4+ T cells from blood (PBMCs), collected 24 months after the transplant. All receptors derive from a human patient who received a combined kidney and bone marrow transplant. A subset of T cells may come from the graft donor.

The CDR3 region is CSARKGQGAANEKLFF. The covered CDR3 bases are TGCAGTGCTAGAAAGGGACAGGGGGCCGCTAATGAAAAA. J is TRBJ1-4 and V is TRBV20-1; TRBD1 matches at 12 bases. The missing CDR3 end, 3 residues past where the read stops, is filled in from the germline J gene. The J segment lost 3 bases and the V segment lost 2 bases, leaving 4 bases of the junction unmatched. The CDR3 runs 16 residues. Per germline, CDR1 DFQATT and CDR2 SNEGSKA (reference sequence).

In regard to this clone: Read sequence stops 3 residues before the CDR3 end, and the germline J gene provides the missing end. The chain employs TRBV20-1 and TRBJ2-1; D is uncertain. Per the germline V gene, CDR1 is DFQATT and CDR2 is SNEGSKA (reference sequence). The V end was cut by 6 bases, the J end by 8 bases, with 14 bases between. CDR3 length: 12 amino acids. CDR3 sequence reads: CSAGRGRDEQFF. CDR3 bases read: TGCAGTGCCGGAAGAGGCCGGGATGAG.

Details on this clone: Read coverage stops 3 residues before the CDR3 terminus; the germline J gene supplies the remainder. The V gene is TRBV4-2, the J gene TRBJ2-7, with TRBD2 matching over 10 bases. The CDR3 consists of 20 residues. Germline CDR1 LGHNA, CDR2 YNFKEQ. The V gene end was trimmed by 4 bases and the J gene end by 0 bases; junction bases not matched to a gene: 18. The covered CDR3 bases are TGTGCCAGCAGCCTCGGGGGTACTAGCGGGACCCCGAGGAGCTCCTACGAG. Protein sequence: CASSLGGTSGTPRSSYE. From start to end, the CDR3 is CASSLGGTSGTPRSSYEQYF.

The CDR3 bases that were read are TGTGCCAGCAGCCCCGGGGCGGGGGGAACAGATACG. It translates to CASSPGAGGTDT. The whole CDR3 reads CASSPGAGGTDTQYF. The rearrangement joins TRBV11-2 to TRBJ2-3; 8 nucleotides line up with TRBD2. The read ends 3 residues before the CDR3 terminus; that terminus is restored from the germline J gene. This CDR3 has 15 residues. Germline CDR1 reads SGHAT; CDR2 reads FQNNGV. Trimming took 5 bases from V and 3 from J; bases not matched to a gene: 7. Full variable domain (missing parts from reference TRBV11-2 and TRBJ2-3): EAGVAQSPRYKIIEKRQSVAFWCNPISGHATLYWYQQILGQGPKLLIQFQNNGVVDDSQLPKDRFSAERLKGVDSTLKIQPAKLEDSAVYLCASSPGAGGTDTQYFGPGTRLTVL.

Concerning this clone itself: The read ends 3 residues shy of where the CDR3 ends; the end is completed using the germline J gene. The rearrangement uses TRBV2 and TRBJ2-7, with 15 bases matching TRBD2. The length of the CDR3 is 16 residues. Germline CDR1 reads SNHLY; CDR2 reads FYNNEI. J gave up 1 base and V 6 bases, and 4 bases lay outside the gene matches. CDR3: CASRGGTSGRSYEQYF. Partial CDR3 DNA: TGTGCCAGCAGGGGAGGGACTAGCGGGAGGTCCTACGAG.

About this clone: The read gets to within 3 residues of the CDR3 end, and the germline J gene fills in the rest. This chain joins TRBV7-2 and TRBJ2-7; D is uncertain. This CDR3 is 13 amino acids long. Trimming removed 5 bases at V and 4 bases at J, with 12 bases between. Per germline, CDR1 SGHTA and CDR2 FQGNSA. The CDR3 DNA, read in part, is TGTGCCAGCAGCCCGCATGGGCCGTACGAG. This encodes CASSPHGPYE. The CDR3, in full, reads CASSPHGPYEQYF.

On this clone itself: The read terminates 3 residues before the CDR3 end, so the remaining end is supplied by the germline J gene. V and J are TRBV18 and TRBJ1-3; 8 bases agree with TRBD1. This CDR3 region has 16 residues. CDR1 is KGHSH, CDR2 LQKENI, per germline. Germline trimming cut 3 bases from V and 4 bases from J; bases unmatched to any gene: 8. CDR3: CASSPGQGQQGNTIYF. The CDR3 bases that were read are TGTGCCAGCTCACCCGGACAGGGCCAACAGGGAAACACC. Supplemented by reference TRBV18 and TRBJ1-3, the full variable domain reads NAGVMQNPRHLVRRRGQEARLRCSPMKGHSHVYWYRQLPEEGLKFMVYLQKENIIDESGMPKERFSAEFPKEGPSILRIQQVVRGDSAAYFCASSPGQGQQGNTIYFGEGSWLTVV.

This clone is identified as medium-sized from frequency. With the read ending 3 residues before the CDR3 end, the germline J gene is used to fill in that end. The rearrangement links TRBV20-1 to TRBJ2-2; D call uncertain. V was shortened by 0 bases and J by 2 bases, with 7 bases between the two germline ends. Per germline, CDR1 DFQATT and CDR2 SNEGSKA (reference sequence). The length of the CDR3 is 14 residues. CDR3 in amino acids: CSARDITNTGELFF. The DNA read from the CDR3 is TGCAGTGCTAGAGATATTACTAACACCGGGGAG.

CDR3 DNA (partial): TGCGCCAGCAAGTTGGGAGGGGGGGGAGGCTACGAG. This sequence encodes CASKLGGGGGYE. The full CDR3 protein is CASKLGGGGGYEQYF. J is TRBJ2-7 and V is TRBV5-1; D is possibly TRBD2 (7 bases). The read falls 3 residues short of the CDR3 end, and the missing part is taken from the germline J gene. CDR1 and CDR2 from the germline V gene are SGHRS and YFSETQ. V lost 6 bases and J 3 bases, leaving 19 bases between the germline ends. The CDR3 length is 15 residues.

As regards this clone: The observed sequence ends 3 residues before the CDR3 terminus, with the missing tail filled in from the germline J gene. The V gene is TRBV19, the J gene TRBJ1-5, with D perhaps TRBD1 (5 bases). Trimming left V 9 bases short and J 9 bases short, with 15 bases between. Per germline, CDR1 LNHDA and CDR2 SQIVND (reference sequence). This CDR3 is 12 amino acids long. The sequenced CDR3 bases are TGTGCCAGCGCGCAGGGCCAGTCGCCC. As protein: CASAQGQSP. The whole CDR3 protein is CASAQGQSPQHF. Full variable domain (outside the CDR3, taken from reference TRBV19 and TRBJ1-5): DGGITQSPKYLFRKEGQNVTLSCEQNLNHDAMYWYRQDPGQGLRLIYYSQIVNDFQKGDIAEGYSVSREKKESFPLTVTSAQKNPTAFYLCASAQGQSPQHFGDGTRLSIL.

As for this clone: The observed sequence ends 3 residues before the CDR3 terminus, with the missing tail filled in from the germline J gene. This chain joins TRBV11-2 and TRBJ1-4; TRBD1 aligns across 7 bases. V was clipped by 5 bases and J by 2 bases; unmatched bases: 2. The CDR3 extends over 14 amino acids. Per germline, CDR1 SGHAT and CDR2 FQNNGV. CDR3 protein: CASSPGQTNEKLFF. The CDR3 bases that were read are TGTGCCAGCAGCCCGGGACAGACTAATGAAAAA.

Comment on this clone: The read terminates 3 residues before the CDR3 end, so the remaining end is supplied by the germline J gene. The chain is built from TRBV2 and TRBJ2-3; 7 bases agree with TRBD1. The CDR3 contains 15 residues. Germline V gene data show CDR1 as SNHLY and CDR2 as FYNNEI. With 7 bases clipped from V and 3 bases from J, the junction kept 10 bases outside the gene matches. The sequenced part of the CDR3 DNA is TGTGCCAGCAAAAAGACAGGGACCAGGACAGATACG. This sequence encodes CASKKTGTRTDT. The full CDR3 protein reads CASKKTGTRTDTQYF.

Points on this clone: The DNA ends 3 residues before the CDR3 does, and the rest of the CDR3 is filled in from the germline J gene. V and J are TRBV19 and TRBJ2-3; possibly TRBD1 for D (5 bases). V was shortened by 3 bases and J by 6 bases, with 16 bases between the two germline ends. The CDR3 contains 15 residues. Germline V CDR1 and CDR2: LNHDA, SQIVND (reference sequence). CDR3 sequence: CASSMGRSKRDTQYF. Partial CDR3 DNA: TGTGCCAGTAGTATGGGGCGGTCGAAGAGGGATACG.

Concerning this clone: The sequenced fragment ends 3 residues before the CDR3 boundary, so the rest is inferred from the germline J gene. The chain is built from TRBV20-1 and TRBJ2-7, with D possibly being TRBD2 (7 bases). The V end was cut by 4 bases, the J end by 2 bases, with 18 bases between. The CDR3 covers 15 residues. Germline assignment: CDR1 DFQATT and CDR2 SNEGSKA (reference sequence). Incomplete CDR3 DNA: TGCAGTGCTATTAGGGGGGGGGCACTTACCTACGAG. It codes for CSAIRGGALTYE. The full CDR3 reads CSAIRGGALTYEQYF.

A note on this clone: The observed sequence ends 3 residues before the CDR3 terminus, with the missing tail filled in from the germline J gene. The gene calls are TRBV30 and TRBJ2-3; possible D gene TRBD1, 6 bases. CDR3 length: 13 amino acids. Germline-derived CDR1 and CDR2 are GTSNPN and SVGIG (reference sequence). The sequenced part of the CDR3 DNA is TGTGCCTGGGGGCCCTCCGGACAGCTGGCG. It encodes CAWGPSGQLA. The CDR3 reads in full as CAWGPSGQLAQYF.